A single sample is the source of the 11 T cell receptor beta chains below, sequenced in a study of beta chain features in type 1 diabetes. General study findings and limits: Within each of all four CD4+ subsets, Type 1 diabetes patients had TCRB CDR3s that were moderately but significantly shorter.

Reverse transcribing all isolated RNA meant expressed TCRB transcripts were sequenced. TCRdb keeps only in-frame clones here, not all; method: immunoSEQ multiplex PCR. The sample has around 250,000 clones; roughly an eighth are singletons. No antigen is known for these receptors. The sequenced material came from naive CD4+ T cells from blood. The source is a man in his thirties or forties with type 1 diabetes.

The chain is built from TRBV7-6 and TRBJ2-7; 8 bases fit TRBD2. This CDR3 is 15 amino acids long. J was trimmed by 2 bases and V by 5 bases; bases with no gene match: 8. Germline V gene lookup returns CDR1 SGHVS and CDR2 FNYEAQ. CDR3 amino acids: CASSQGTSGTYEQYF. CDR3 nucleotide sequence: TGTGCCAGCAGCCAGGGTACTAGCGGAACCTACGAGCAGTACTTC.

The V call is TRBV5-1, the J call TRBJ2-1; 9 bases match TRBD1. Per germline, CDR1 SGHRS and CDR2 YFSETQ. There are 21 residues in the CDR3. The V gene end was trimmed by 6 bases and the J gene end by 4 bases; junction bases not matched to a gene: 26. The CDR3 nucleotides read TGCGCCAGCAAAACTACGGCCAGGACAGGGGCCAATCGCGACCCTTACAATGAGCAGTTCTTC. This translates into CASKTTARTGANRDPYNEQFF. The full variable domain, in which reference TRBV5-1 and TRBJ2-1 provide the parts outside the CDR3, is KAGVTQTPRYLIKTRGQQVTLSCSPISGHRSVSWYQQTPGQGLQFLFEYFSETQRNKGNFPGRFSGRQFSNSRSEMNVSTLELGDSALYLCASKTTARTGANRDPYNEQFFGPGTRLTVL.

DNA of the CDR3: TGTGCCAGCAGAGCCGATGCGGAGTCCTACGAGCAGTACTTC. Protein sequence: CASRADAESYEQYF. The V gene is TRBV6-5, the J gene TRBJ2-7; D gene uncertain. V was clipped by 6 bases and J by 1 base, with 13 bases between them. Germline V gene data show CDR1 as MNHEY and CDR2 as SVGAGI. CDR3 length equals 14 residues.

Only a few counts were recorded for this clone. The gene calls are TRBV5-1 and TRBJ2-7, with D possibly being TRBD1 (5 bases). V was shortened by 0 bases and J by 10 bases, with 23 bases between the two germline ends. CDR1 and CDR2 from the germline V gene are SGHRS and YFSETQ. There are 16 residues in the CDR3. The CDR3 sequence is CASSLEGARFGGPQYF. In DNA form, the CDR3 reads TGCGCCAGCAGCTTGGAAGGGGCGCGTTTCGGTGGACCCCAGTACTTC. The whole variable domain, filled in from reference TRBV5-1 and TRBJ2-7, reads KAGVTQTPRYLIKTRGQQVTLSCSPISGHRSVSWYQQTPGQGLQFLFEYFSETQRNKGNFPGRFSGRQFSNSRSEMNVSTLELGDSALYLCASSLEGARFGGPQYFGPGTRLTVT.

In this sample, this clone turned up a few times. This rearrangement joins TRBV9 to TRBJ1-1; 8 nucleotides line up with TRBD1. After removal of 4 bases from V and 10 bases from J, the junction contained 12 bases not matched to a gene. The CDR3 runs to 14 residues. Germline V CDR1 and CDR2: SGDLS, YYNGEE. The CDR3 here is CASSPSGDRSRAFF. CDR3 in DNA: TGTGCCAGCAGCCCAAGTGGGGACAGGTCGCGAGCTTTCTTT.

This rearrangement joins TRBV9 to TRBJ2-5; a weak D match, TRBD2 (6 bases). V was trimmed by 4 bases and J by 1 base, leaving 14 bases between them. Looked up from germline, CDR1 is SGDLS and CDR2 is YYNGEE. This CDR3 is 15 amino acids long. CDR3 in DNA: TGTGCCAGCAGCTCGGGGGATCGACCCCAAGAGACCCAGTACTTC. Translating gives CASSSGDRPQETQYF.

This chain's CDR3 is CASRRGTSGAEQYF. In nucleotides, the CDR3 is TGTGCCAGCAGGAGGGGGACTAGCGGAGCCGAGCAGTACTTC. The V and J genes are TRBV2 and TRBJ2-7; 11 bases match TRBD2. CDR1 and CDR2 from the germline V gene are SNHLY and FYNNEI. After removal of 6 bases from V and 6 bases from J, the junction contained 7 bases not matched to a gene. CDR3 length: 14 residues.

V usage is TRBV19 and J usage is TRBJ2-7; tentative D call: TRBD1 (5 bases). V lost 3 bases and J lost 4, with 10 bases in between. The CDR3 totals 13 residues. Germline V gene lookup returns CDR1 LNHDA and CDR2 SQIVND (reference sequence). The CDR3 nucleotides are TGTGCCAGTAGTATGCCAGGGCCATACGAGCAGTACTTC. Its translation: CASSMPGPYEQYF.

The chain employs TRBV30 and TRBJ2-3; TRBD1 matches at 7 bases. The CDR3 sequence is 13 residues long. The V and J ends lost 4 bases and 1 base, in that order; junction bases with no gene match: 2. Per germline, CDR1 GTSNPN and CDR2 SVGIG (reference sequence). The CDR3 DNA reads as TGTGCCTGGACCGGGACAGGCACAGATACGCAGTATTTT. Translating gives CAWTGTGTDTQYF.

This clone was counted only a few times. The chain is built from TRBV7-9 and TRBJ2-7; 7 bases match TRBD1. The CDR3 is made up of 16 amino acids. J was trimmed by 0 bases and V by 3 bases; bases with no gene match: 8. Germline V gene data show CDR1 as SEHNR and CDR2 as FQNEAQ (reference sequence). The CDR3 reads CASSLPKTGSSYEQYF. CDR3 bases: TGTGCCAGCAGCTTGCCAAAGACAGGGAGCTCCTACGAGCAGTACTTC. Using reference TRBV7-9 and TRBJ2-7 for the parts outside the CDR3, the full variable domain is DTGVSQNPRHKITKRGQNVTFRCDPISEHNRLYWYRQTLGQGPEFLTYFQNEAQLEKSRLLSDRFSAERPKGSFSTLEIQRTEQGDSAMYLCASSLPKTGSSYEQYFGPGTRLTVT.

The rearrangement uses TRBV11-2 and TRBJ2-1; 15 bases match TRBD2. CDR1 SGHAT and CDR2 FQNNGV come from the germline V gene. This CDR3 has 18 amino acids. J gave up 10 bases and V 5 bases, and 15 bases lay outside the gene matches. In DNA form, the CDR3 reads TGTGCCAGCAGCCGCTACCCCGGACTAGCGGGAGGGCATACGGAGCAGTTCTTC. As protein: CASSRYPGLAGGHTEQFF.